This T cell receptor beta chain emerged from a study of blood T cell repertoires in COVID-19. Background on the study: Sites across the United States, Italy and Spain contributed samples from acute and convalescent COVID-19.

Generated by immunoSEQ multiplex PCR, the TCRdb table keeps only in-frame clones and is missing some. The sample has 200,000 or so clones, roughly 90% seen once. CDR1 and CDR2 (germline): SQVTM, ANQGSEA. Trimming took off 5 bases at V and 3 bases at J, with 11 bases between the two ends. The CDR3 has 12 residues. This clonotype originated in a woman aged 55-75 years with acute or convalescent COVID-19. V is TRBV29-1 and J is TRBJ2-7; maybe TRBD1 (5 bases). Material for sequencing was peripheral blood. CDR3 amino acids: CSVLADNYEQYF. CDR3 nucleotide sequence: TGCAGCGTTCTTGCGGACAACTACGAGCAGTACTTC.